The clone carrying this T cell receptor (beta chain) appeared a single time. What it recognizes is unknown. The data stem from a study of CD8+CD57+ T cells in acquired aplastic anemia. Overall study context: Sorted CD4+ plus CD8+ cells gave DNA averaging about 3 ug. Healthy donors gave 11 million or so reads on average for CD4+ cells. Study outcomes and limitations: Roughly 30 CD8+ CDR3 sequences occurred in both the patients and the controls. Levels of CD8+ Simpson's diversity were not significantly distinct in patients versus controls.

Profiling of TCR beta VDJ combinations and CDR3 sequences used genomic DNA as template. TCRdb fed the reads into MiXCR, producing one record per CDR3 protein. The table includes under 150,000 distinct CDR3 sequences, about 40% detected once. V gave up 9 bases and J gave up 10 bases, with 13 bases separating them. This CDR3 has 11 residues. Specimen: sorted CD4+, CD8+, or CD8+CD57+ T cells (not recorded which) from PBMCs. The source is a human donor in good health, serving as a control. V is TRBV12-3 or TRBV12-4 and J is TRBJ1-5, with D possibly being TRBD1 (5 bases). The CDR3 region has the DNA TGTGCCAGTAGACAGAATAGTCCCCAGCATTTT. The encoded protein is CASRQNSPQHF.